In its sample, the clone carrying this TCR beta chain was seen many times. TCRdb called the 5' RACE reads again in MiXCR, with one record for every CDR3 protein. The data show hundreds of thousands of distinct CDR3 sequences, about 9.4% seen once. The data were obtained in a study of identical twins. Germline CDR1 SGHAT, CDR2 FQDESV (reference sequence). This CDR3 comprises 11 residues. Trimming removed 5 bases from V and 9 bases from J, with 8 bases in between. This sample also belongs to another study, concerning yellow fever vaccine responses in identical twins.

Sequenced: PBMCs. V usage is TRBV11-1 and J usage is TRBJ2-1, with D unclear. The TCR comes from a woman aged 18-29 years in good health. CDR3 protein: CASSLSSEQFF. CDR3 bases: TGTGCCAGCAGCCTAAGCTCTGAGCAGTTCTTC.